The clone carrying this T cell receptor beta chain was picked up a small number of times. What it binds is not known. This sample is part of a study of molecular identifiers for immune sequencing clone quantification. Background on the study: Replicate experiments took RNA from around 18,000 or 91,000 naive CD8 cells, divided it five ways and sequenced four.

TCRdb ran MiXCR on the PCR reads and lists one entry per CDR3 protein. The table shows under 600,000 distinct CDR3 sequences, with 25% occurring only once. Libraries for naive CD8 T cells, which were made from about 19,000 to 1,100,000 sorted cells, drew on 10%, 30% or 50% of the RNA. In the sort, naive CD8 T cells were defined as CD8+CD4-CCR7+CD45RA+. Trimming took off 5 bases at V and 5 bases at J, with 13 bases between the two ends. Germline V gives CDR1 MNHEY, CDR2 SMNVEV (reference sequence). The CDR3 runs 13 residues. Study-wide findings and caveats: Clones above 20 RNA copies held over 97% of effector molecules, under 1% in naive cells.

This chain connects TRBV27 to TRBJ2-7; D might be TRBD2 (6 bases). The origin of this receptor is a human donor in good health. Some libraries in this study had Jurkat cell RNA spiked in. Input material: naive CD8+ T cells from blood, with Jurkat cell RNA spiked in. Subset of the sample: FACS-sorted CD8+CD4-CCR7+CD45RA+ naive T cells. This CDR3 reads CASSVRLDHEQYF. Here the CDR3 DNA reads TGTGCCAGCAGTGTCAGACTAGACCACGAGCAGTACTTC.